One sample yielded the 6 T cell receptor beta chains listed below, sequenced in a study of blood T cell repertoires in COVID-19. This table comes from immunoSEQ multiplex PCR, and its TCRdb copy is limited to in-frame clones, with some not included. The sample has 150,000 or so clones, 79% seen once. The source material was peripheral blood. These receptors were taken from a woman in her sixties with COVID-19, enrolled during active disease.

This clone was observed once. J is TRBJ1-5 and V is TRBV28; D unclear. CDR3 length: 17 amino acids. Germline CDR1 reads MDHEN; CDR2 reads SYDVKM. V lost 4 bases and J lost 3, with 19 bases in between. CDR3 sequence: CASSSPLDQWINQPQHF. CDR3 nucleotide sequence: TGTGCCAGCAGTTCTCCCCTAGACCAGTGGATCAATCAGCCCCAGCATTTT.

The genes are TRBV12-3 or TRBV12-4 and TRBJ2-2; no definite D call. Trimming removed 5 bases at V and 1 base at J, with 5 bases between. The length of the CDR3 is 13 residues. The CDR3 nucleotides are TGTGCCAGCAGTCACAGGAACACCGGGGAGCTGTTTTTT. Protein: CASSHRNTGELFF.

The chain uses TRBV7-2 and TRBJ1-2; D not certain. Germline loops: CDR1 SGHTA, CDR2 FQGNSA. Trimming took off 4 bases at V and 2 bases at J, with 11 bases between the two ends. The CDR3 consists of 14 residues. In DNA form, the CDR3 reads TGTGCCAGCAGCTCCCCACCAGTCAACTATGGCTACACCTTC. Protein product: CASSSPPVNYGYTF.

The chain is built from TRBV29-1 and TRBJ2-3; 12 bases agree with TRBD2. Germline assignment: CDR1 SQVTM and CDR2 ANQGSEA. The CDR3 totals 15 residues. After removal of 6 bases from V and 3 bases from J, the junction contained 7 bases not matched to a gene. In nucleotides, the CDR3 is TGCAGCGTAACCCCTAGCGGGAGGGGAACAGATACGCAGTATTTT. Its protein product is CSVTPSGRGTDTQYF.

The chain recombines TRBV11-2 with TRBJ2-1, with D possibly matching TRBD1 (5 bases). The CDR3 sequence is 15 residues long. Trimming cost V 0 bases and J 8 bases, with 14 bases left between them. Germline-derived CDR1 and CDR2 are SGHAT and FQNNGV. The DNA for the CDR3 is TGTGCCAGCAGCTTAGATGTAGGCAGGGTCGATGAGCAGTTCTTC. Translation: CASSLDVGRVDEQFF. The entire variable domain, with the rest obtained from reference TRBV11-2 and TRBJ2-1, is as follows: EAGVAQSPRYKIIEKRQSVAFWCNPISGHATLYWYQQILGQGPKLLIQFQNNGVVDDSQLPKDRFSAERLKGVDSTLKIQPAKLEDSAVYLCASSLDVGRVDEQFFGPGTRLTVL.

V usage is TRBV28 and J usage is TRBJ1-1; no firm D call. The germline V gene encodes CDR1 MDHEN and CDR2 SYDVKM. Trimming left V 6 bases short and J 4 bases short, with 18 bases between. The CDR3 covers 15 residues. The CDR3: CASRPRRSRGTEAFF. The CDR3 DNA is TGTGCCAGCAGACCTAGAAGGTCGCGAGGCACTGAAGCTTTCTTT.